This TCR beta chain was identified in a study of regulatory T cells in long-lasting Graves disease. In this sample, this clonotype turned up many times. Between the trimmed V and J ends, which lost 3 bases and 2 bases, there was a span of 8 bases. The CDR3 length is 15 residues. Germline CDR1 and CDR2: SGHTA and FQGNSA. Building the TCR beta libraries relied on iRepertoire HTBI primers, and CDR3 regions underwent Arm-PCR. A single record per CDR3 protein comes from TCRdb applying MiXCR to the multiplex PCR reads. This table holds approximately 290,000 distinct CDR3 sequences, approximately 20% found once. Time point here: persistent/refractory GD, antithyroid drugs over 5 years with positive TRAb. The TCR library used RNA extracted from PBMCs.

The chain has TRBV7-2 and TRBJ1-6; perhaps TRBD1 as D (5 bases). The material sequenced was peripheral blood mononuclear cells (PBMCs), taken when the disease was refractory, from a patient treated with antithyroid drugs. The source of this sequence is a female donor with Graves disease. The CDR3, as DNA: TGTGCCAGCAGCTTTGGGACGGCCTATAATTCACCCCTCCACTTT. Amino acid sequence: CASSFGTAYNSPLHF.